These 22 T cell receptor beta chains came from one sample sequenced in a study of regulatory T cells in long-lasting Graves disease. Through Arm-PCR of CDR3 regions and iRepertoire HTBI primers, TCR beta libraries were built. TCRdb ran MiXCR on the multiplex PCR reads and lists one entry per CDR3 protein. The table has about 330,000 distinct CDR3 sequences, about a sixth seen once. Described time point: newly diagnosed GD, antithyroid drugs for less than 3 months. RNA from PBMCs was the source of the TCR library. The same specimen was also included in a second study, on T cells in Graves' hyperthyroidism and ophthalmopathy.

The material was peripheral blood mononuclear cells (PBMCs), obtained at new diagnosis, from a patient treated with antithyroid drugs. Every receptor here comes from a woman in her late teens or twenties with Graves disease.

There are many counts of this clonotype. In nucleotides, the CDR3 is TGTGCCAGCAGCTTAGGGGGACAGGGGTTTTCCTACGAGCAGTACTTC. Protein: CASSLGGQGFSYEQYF. The genes are TRBV13 and TRBJ2-7, with TRBD1 identical over 10 bases. This CDR3 comprises 16 residues. The J segment lost 1 base and the V segment lost 0 bases, leaving 3 bases of the junction unmatched. From germline, CDR1 is PRHDT and CDR2 FYEKMQ (reference sequence).

This clonotype was counted ten times or more. The V and J genes are TRBV30 and TRBJ1-2; D unclear. V shed 7 bases and J shed 3 bases, with 12 bases lying between them. Germline-derived CDR1 and CDR2 are GTSNPN and SVGIG (reference sequence). This CDR3 spans 12 amino acids. CDR3 coding DNA: TGTGCCTCTACGGAGGTCCACTATGGCTACACCTTC. Protein product: CASTEVHYGYTF.

This clonotype was detected ten times or more. The chain recombines TRBV5-1 with TRBJ1-4; D remains ambiguous. Germline V lookup: CDR1 SGHRS, CDR2 YFSETQ. V lost 4 bases and J 5 bases, leaving 18 bases between the germline ends. The CDR3 runs 16 residues. CDR3 sequence (DNA): TGCGCCAGCAGCCCCGACATCCCCCTTGGGAATGAAAAACTGTTTTTT. It specifies CASSPDIPLGNEKLFF. The variable domain in full, completed from reference TRBV5-1 and TRBJ1-4, reads KAGVTQTPRYLIKTRGQQVTLSCSPISGHRSVSWYQQTPGQGLQFLFEYFSETQRNKGNFPGRFSGRQFSNSRSEMNVSTLELGDSALYLCASSPDIPLGNEKLFFGSGTQLSVL.

In its sample, this clonotype was seen a few times. The rearrangement joins TRBV9 to TRBJ1-3; D might be TRBD1 (6 bases). V lost 4 bases, J lost 3 bases, and 11 bases lay in between. Germline V gene data show CDR1 as SGDLS and CDR2 as YYNGEE. This CDR3 spans 14 amino acids. The CDR3 spells CASSLTGYGNTIYF. CDR3 DNA: TGTGCCAGCAGCTTAACAGGGTATGGAAACACCATATATTTT.

This clonotype was counted at least ten times. The gene calls are TRBV18 and TRBJ2-7; no clear D. V was clipped by 3 bases and J by 0 bases, with 9 bases between them. The CDR3 is 14 residues long. The germline V gene has CDR1 KGHSH and CDR2 LQKENI. CDR3 loop: CASSPVDYSYEQYF. CDR3 DNA sequence: TGTGCCAGCTCACCCGTGGATTACTCCTACGAGCAGTACTTC.

There are many counts of this clonotype. The chain recombines TRBV10-3 with TRBJ2-7, with D perhaps assigned TRBD1 or TRBD2 (6 bases each). V was clipped by 2 bases and J by 3 bases, with 17 bases between them. There are 16 residues in the CDR3. CDR1 and CDR2 from the germline V gene are ENHRY and SYGVKD. CDR3 loop: CAISEGGTPDYYEQYF. Here the CDR3 DNA reads TGTGCCATCAGTGAGGGGGGGACACCCGATTACTACGAGCAGTACTTC.

In this sample, this clonotype turned up many times. This chain joins TRBV6-1 and TRBJ2-2; 10 bases align to TRBD2. V dropped 6 bases and J dropped 3; count of bases not matched to a gene: 7. The CDR3 runs 16 residues. Per the germline V gene, CDR1 is MNHNS and CDR2 is SASEGT. The CDR3 protein is CASRGSSGSYTGELFF. CDR3 coding DNA: TGTGCCAGCAGGGGTTCTAGCGGGAGTTACACCGGGGAGCTGTTTTTT.

This clonotype was detected a few times. The chain has TRBV25-1 and TRBJ1-1, with D perhaps matching TRBD1 (6 bases). V shed 6 bases and J shed 2 bases, with 10 bases lying between them. Per the germline V gene, CDR1 is MGHDK and CDR2 is SYGVNS. The CDR3 totals 13 residues. In DNA, the CDR3 is TGTGCCAGCAGAAGACAGGCCAACACTGAAGCTTTCTTT. It encodes CASRRQANTEAFF. Filled out from reference TRBV25-1 and TRBJ1-1, the complete variable domain reads EADIYQTPRYLVIGTGKKITLECSQTMGHDKMYWYQQDPGMELHLIHYSYGVNSTEKGDLSSESTVSRIRTEHFPLTLESARPSHTSQYLCASRRQANTEAFFGQGTRLTVV.

A word on this clonotype: With only one base between it and a far larger clone, this is likely a read error. This chain links TRBV7-2 with TRBJ2-1; D is uncertain. Germline CDR1 and CDR2: SGHTA and FQGNSA. The CDR3 is 17 residues long. CDR3 DNA sequence: TGTGCCAGCACCAGAAGAGTGGCGGAGAGCTCCCACAATGAGCAGTTCTTC. Protein: CASTRRVAESSHNEQFF.

This clonotype turned up a few times. The CDR3 here is CATSRDPRVNTEAFF. CDR3 nucleotides: TGTGCCACCAGCAGAGATCCCAGGGTGAACACTGAAGCTTTCTTT. The rearrangement joins TRBV15 to TRBJ1-1; maybe TRBD1 (5 bases). Germline values: CDR1 LNHNV, CDR2 YYDKDF (reference sequence). Trimming shortened V by 0 bases and J by 0 bases, and 8 bases separated the two germline ends. CDR3 length: 15 amino acids.

This clonotype was detected ten times or more. CDR3: CASSPLPTARVNEQFF. Written as DNA, the CDR3 is TGTGCCAGCAGTCCCCTCCCTACCGCCAGGGTCAATGAGCAGTTCTTC. The chain has TRBV12-3 or TRBV12-4 and TRBJ2-1; D possibly corresponds to TRBD1 (5 bases). The CDR3 is 16 residues long. V was clipped by 5 bases and J by 6 bases, with 20 bases between them.

This clonotype was observed at least ten times. The chain uses TRBV3-1 and TRBJ2-2; D not certain. The germline gives CDR1 LGHDT, CDR2 YNNKEL (reference sequence). This CDR3 has 15 residues. Trimming shortened V by 4 bases and J by 5 bases, and 14 bases separated the two germline ends. The CDR3 DNA follows: TGTGCCAGCAGCCTAGGGTTCGGAGAGACCGGGGAGCTGTTTTTT. This codes for CASSLGFGETGELFF.

Ten or more counts support this clonotype. This chain uses TRBV30 with TRBJ2-5; 16 bases agree with TRBD2. J was trimmed by 4 bases and V by 4 bases; bases with no gene match: 6. The CDR3 contains 16 residues. In germline, CDR1 is GTSNPN, CDR2 SVGIG (reference sequence). CDR3 amino acids: CAWTVGTSGGGETQYF. CDR3 in DNA: TGTGCCTGGACCGTAGGGACTAGCGGGGGGGGAGAGACCCAGTACTTC.

The V call is TRBV5-1, the J call TRBJ1-2, with D unclear. CDR1 is SGHRS and CDR2 is YFSETQ in the germline V gene. The CDR3 contains 14 residues. The V end was cut by 0 bases, the J end by 4 bases, with 10 bases between. The CDR3 here is CASSLDGYSYGYTF. The CDR3 region has the DNA TGCGCCAGCAGCTTGGACGGATATTCCTATGGCTACACCTTC.

On this clonotype itself: A read error is likely here: a far larger clone is one base away. This chain links TRBV12-3 or TRBV12-4 with TRBJ2-3; D is perhaps TRBD2 (6 bases). The J call may be faulty, since TRBJ2-7 better matches the DNA end. The CDR3 is made up of 14 amino acids. CDR3 DNA sequence: TGTGCCAGCAGGAGAGCCGGGACTGTTGGCGAGCAGTACTTC. Translating it yields CASRRAGTVGEQYF.

In this sample, this clonotype turned up many times. The chain carries TRBV2 and TRBJ1-5, with D unclear. The V gene's germline CDR1 is SNHLY and CDR2 FYNNEI. V was trimmed by 3 bases and J by 3 bases, leaving 9 bases between them. The CDR3 contains 14 residues. CDR3 in amino acids: CASSDSGVNQPQHF. CDR3 DNA sequence: TGTGCCAGCAGTGATTCGGGAGTCAATCAGCCCCAGCATTTT.

V usage is TRBV2 and J usage is TRBJ1-2; TRBD1 is a possible D gene (5 bases). V was trimmed by 10 bases and J by 6 bases, leaving 18 bases between them. Per the germline V gene, CDR1 is SNHLY and CDR2 is FYNNEI. This CDR3 has 13 residues. For the CDR3, the DNA is TGTGCCAACGAAATCGACGGGGGAAATGGCTACACCTTC. This sequence encodes CANEIDGGNGYTF. Based on the CDR3 plus reference TRBV2 and TRBJ1-2, the full variable domain is EPEVTQTPSHQVTQMGQEVILRCVPISNHLYFYWYRQILGQKVEFLVSFYNNEISEKSEIFDDQFSVERPDGSNFTLKIRSTKLEDSAMYFCANEIDGGNGYTFGSGTRLTVV.

The chain uses TRBV19 and TRBJ2-3; weak D call: TRBD2 (5 bases). The CDR3 has 15 amino acids. V lost 7 bases and J 2 bases, leaving 16 bases between the germline ends. Per the germline V gene, CDR1 is LNHDA and CDR2 is SQIVND (reference sequence). In DNA form, the CDR3 reads TGTGCCAGTACCCCGGGGATTCTGGTCACAGATACGCAGTATTTT. This codes for CASTPGILVTDTQYF.

This clonotype was seen a handful of times. A clone one base away is much larger, so this may be a read error. V gene TRBV2 combines with J gene TRBJ2-1; a weak D match, TRBD1 (6 bases). Germline CDR1 SNHLY, CDR2 FYNNEI. The CDR3 has 15 amino acids. The DNA for the CDR3 is TGTGCCAGCAGACAGGGCTTCGGCTCCTACAATGGGCAGTTCTTC. Protein sequence: CASRQGFGSYNGQFF.

This clonotype was counted at least ten times. The CDR3 DNA is TGTGCCAGCAAGGACAGCACCTACAATGAGCAGTTCTTC. Its translation is CASKDSTYNEQFF. This chain connects TRBV2 to TRBJ2-1, with a possible D match to TRBD1 (6 bases). The length of the CDR3 is 13 residues. CDR1 is SNHLY, CDR2 FYNNEI, per germline. With 7 bases removed from V and 2 bases from J, the gap between germline ends came to 9 bases.

This clonotype appeared many times. The chain employs TRBV7-8 and TRBJ2-7; 12 bases are shared with TRBD2. V lost 5 bases to trimming and J lost 10 bases; unmatched junction nucleotides: 9. Germline values: CDR1 SGHVS, CDR2 FQNEAQ. The length of the CDR3 is 14 residues. CDR3 DNA sequence: TGTGCCAGCAGCCCCGCGGGACTAGCGGGTTTTCAGTACTTC. As protein: CASSPAGLAGFQYF.

This clonotype has more than one count but fewer than ten. The V gene is TRBV2, the J gene TRBJ1-4; D remains ambiguous. There are 14 residues in the CDR3. CDR1 and CDR2 from the germline V gene are SNHLY and FYNNEI. Trimming shortened V by 6 bases and J by 7 bases, and 15 bases separated the two germline ends. The CDR3 bases are TGTGCCAGCAGAGCACGGGAGGTTGGTGAAAAACTGTTTTTT. Its protein is CASRAREVGEKLFF. Full variable domain (outside the CDR3, taken from reference TRBV2 and TRBJ1-4): EPEVTQTPSHQVTQMGQEVILRCVPISNHLYFYWYRQILGQKVEFLVSFYNNEISEKSEIFDDQFSVERPDGSNFTLKIRSTKLEDSAMYFCASRAREVGEKLFFGSGTQLSVL.